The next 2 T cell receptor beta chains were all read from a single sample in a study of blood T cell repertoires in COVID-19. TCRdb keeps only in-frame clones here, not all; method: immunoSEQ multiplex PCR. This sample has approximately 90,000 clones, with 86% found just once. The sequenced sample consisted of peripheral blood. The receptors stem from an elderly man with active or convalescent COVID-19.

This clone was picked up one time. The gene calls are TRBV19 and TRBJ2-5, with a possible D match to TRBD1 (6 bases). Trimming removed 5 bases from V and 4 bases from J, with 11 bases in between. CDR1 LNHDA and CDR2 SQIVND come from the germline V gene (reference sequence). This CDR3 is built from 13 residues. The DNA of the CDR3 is TGTGCCAGTAGTGCACCAGGGGTAGAGACCCAGTACTTC. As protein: CASSAPGVETQYF.

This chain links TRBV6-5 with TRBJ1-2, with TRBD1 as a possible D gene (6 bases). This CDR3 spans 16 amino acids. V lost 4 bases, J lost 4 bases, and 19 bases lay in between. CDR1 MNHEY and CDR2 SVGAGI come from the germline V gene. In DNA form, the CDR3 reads TGTGCCAGCAGTTCCGGACAGAGCTTCATCTCCTATGGCTACACCTTC. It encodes CASSSGQSFISYGYTF.